The T cell receptor (beta chain) described here comes from a study of low-dose radiotherapy and immunotherapy resistance in tumors. Study background: Both drugs were delivered intravenously to patients (nivolumab 240 mg every two weeks and ipilimumab 1 mg/kg every six weeks). Aspirin 300 mg was given orally each day for four cycles from cycle 1 day 1.

The time point denotes: before trial treatment. Every donor was treated with nivolumab, ipilimumab, aspirin, low-dose cyclophosphamide and also low-dose radiotherapy. This clonotype occurred many times. V dropped 1 base and J dropped 4; count of bases not matched to a gene: 5. The CDR3 totals 15 residues. Per the germline V gene, CDR1 is SGHTA and CDR2 is FQGNSA. Priming of first-strand cDNA relied on TRAV- and TRBV-specific primers (covering alpha and beta chains). Over 20 PCR cycles, TCRs were amplified from a constant-region primer and V-primer adapter. TCRdb independently ran MiXCR on the reads; one entry per CDR3 protein. The repertoire holds tens of thousands of distinct CDR3 sequences, 18% seen once, with roughly 2.8% in the top ten.

Sequenced here: PBMCs, sampled before treatment. The clonotype was recovered from a male donor with prostate cancer. The chain employs TRBV7-2 and TRBJ2-3, with 7 bases lining up with TRBD1. The CDR3 is CASSLEGARSDTQYF. CDR3 nucleotide sequence: TGTGCCAGCAGCTTAGAGGGGGCCCGGTCAGATACGCAGTATTTT.